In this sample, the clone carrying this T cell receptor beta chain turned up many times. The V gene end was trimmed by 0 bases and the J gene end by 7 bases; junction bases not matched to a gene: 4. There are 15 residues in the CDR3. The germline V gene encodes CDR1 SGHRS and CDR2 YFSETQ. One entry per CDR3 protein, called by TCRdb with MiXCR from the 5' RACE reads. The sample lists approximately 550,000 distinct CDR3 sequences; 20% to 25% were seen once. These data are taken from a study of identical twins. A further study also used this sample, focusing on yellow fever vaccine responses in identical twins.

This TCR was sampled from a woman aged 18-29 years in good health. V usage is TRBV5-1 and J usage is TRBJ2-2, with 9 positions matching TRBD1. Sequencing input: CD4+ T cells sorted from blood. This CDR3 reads CASSLAGQGIGELFF. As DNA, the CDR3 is TGCGCCAGCAGCTTGGCCGGACAGGGGATCGGGGAGCTGTTTTTT.